This is a list of T cell receptor beta chains from one sample in a study of T cell responses to AZD1222 COVID-19 vaccine. Profiling relied on immunoSEQ multiplex PCR, and the TCRdb table lists in-frame clones only, not all of them. The data hold 200,000 or so clones, with about 90% observed a single time. The starting material was peripheral blood, obtained on day 0 of MenACWY control vaccination. These receptors were collected from an adult in good health. The conserved cysteine and the conserved F or W are not part of the CDR3 here.

>TRBV12-3/TRBV12-4|TRBJ1-5
ASRPTPNQPQH
>TRBV28|TRBJ1-6
ASSSSTGGSPLH
>TRBV19|TRBJ1-3
ASSTYVGNTIY
>TRBV11-2|TRBJ2-7
ASSRGQRTYEQY
>TRBV5-6|TRBJ1-1
ASSLGKGMNTEAF
>TRBV11-2|TRBJ1-5
ASSLGGGNQPQH
>TRBV6-2/TRBV6-3|TRBJ2-7
ASSPGGFMGEQY
>TRBV5-1|TRBJ2-1
ASSLVGREVDEQF
>TRBV24-1|TRBJ2-7
ATSDSGTSYEQY
>TRBV5-6|TRBJ2-2
ASSFAGPGELF
>TRBV4-1|TRBJ1-5
ASSQDKGGNQPQH
>TRBV5-4|TRBJ1-3
ASSLGQHSGNTIY
>TRBV5-1|TRBJ1-6
ASSGGTNSPLH
>TRBV5-1|TRBJ2-7
ASSFARTNEQY
>TRBV5-4|TRBJ2-1
ASSLYSGAVYNEQF
>TRBV6-5|TRBJ2-1
ASSYSTGGSDEQF
>TRBV29-1|TRBJ2-3
SVGGRVRDTQY
>TRBV28|TRBJ2-7
ASMGQPYEQY
>TRBV2|TRBJ2-1
ASSPLDAGAYNEQF
>TRBV7-9|TRBJ1-1
ASRGRNTEAF
>TRBV5-1|TRBJ2-1
ASSLVVGEYNEQF
>TRBV5-1|TRBJ2-3
ASSLVRQGARTDTQY
>TRBV18|TRBJ1-5
ASSQGSNQPQH
>TRBV5-1|TRBJ2-7
ASSYDGLYEQY
>TRBV5-1|TRBJ2-2
ASSLAGADTGELF
>TRBV15|TRBJ1-2
ATSRDQLQGGTNGYT
>TRBV28|TRBJ2-7
ASSFTSGSSYEQY
>TRBV6-4|TRBJ2-3
ASSDRSSGSSAQY
>TRBV18|TRBJ2-5
ASSPNRVETQY
>TRBV18|TRBJ1-3
ASSPPGTAGGNTIY
>TRBV6-5|TRBJ2-4
ASSYSIDIQY
>TRBV7-8|TRBJ2-5
ASSSGLTLETQY
>TRBV4-3|TRBJ2-7
ASSQDRGFSYEQY
>TRBV5-1|TRBJ2-7
ASSLEAGVREQY
>TRBV7-2|TRBJ1-6
ASSLATFNSPLH
>TRBV9|TRBJ2-3
ASSVVQGAPDTQY
>TRBV19|TRBJ1-2
ASRRGNYGYT
>TRBV30|TRBJ1-4
AWTTDRGNEKLF
>TRBV28|TRBJ2-5
ASSFGSATGQETQY
>TRBV7-6|TRBJ1-6
ASSLAGTGNSPLH
>TRBV10-3|TRBJ1-3
AGGGLSGNTIY
>TRBV25-1|TRBJ2-1
ASSDWRQYNEQF